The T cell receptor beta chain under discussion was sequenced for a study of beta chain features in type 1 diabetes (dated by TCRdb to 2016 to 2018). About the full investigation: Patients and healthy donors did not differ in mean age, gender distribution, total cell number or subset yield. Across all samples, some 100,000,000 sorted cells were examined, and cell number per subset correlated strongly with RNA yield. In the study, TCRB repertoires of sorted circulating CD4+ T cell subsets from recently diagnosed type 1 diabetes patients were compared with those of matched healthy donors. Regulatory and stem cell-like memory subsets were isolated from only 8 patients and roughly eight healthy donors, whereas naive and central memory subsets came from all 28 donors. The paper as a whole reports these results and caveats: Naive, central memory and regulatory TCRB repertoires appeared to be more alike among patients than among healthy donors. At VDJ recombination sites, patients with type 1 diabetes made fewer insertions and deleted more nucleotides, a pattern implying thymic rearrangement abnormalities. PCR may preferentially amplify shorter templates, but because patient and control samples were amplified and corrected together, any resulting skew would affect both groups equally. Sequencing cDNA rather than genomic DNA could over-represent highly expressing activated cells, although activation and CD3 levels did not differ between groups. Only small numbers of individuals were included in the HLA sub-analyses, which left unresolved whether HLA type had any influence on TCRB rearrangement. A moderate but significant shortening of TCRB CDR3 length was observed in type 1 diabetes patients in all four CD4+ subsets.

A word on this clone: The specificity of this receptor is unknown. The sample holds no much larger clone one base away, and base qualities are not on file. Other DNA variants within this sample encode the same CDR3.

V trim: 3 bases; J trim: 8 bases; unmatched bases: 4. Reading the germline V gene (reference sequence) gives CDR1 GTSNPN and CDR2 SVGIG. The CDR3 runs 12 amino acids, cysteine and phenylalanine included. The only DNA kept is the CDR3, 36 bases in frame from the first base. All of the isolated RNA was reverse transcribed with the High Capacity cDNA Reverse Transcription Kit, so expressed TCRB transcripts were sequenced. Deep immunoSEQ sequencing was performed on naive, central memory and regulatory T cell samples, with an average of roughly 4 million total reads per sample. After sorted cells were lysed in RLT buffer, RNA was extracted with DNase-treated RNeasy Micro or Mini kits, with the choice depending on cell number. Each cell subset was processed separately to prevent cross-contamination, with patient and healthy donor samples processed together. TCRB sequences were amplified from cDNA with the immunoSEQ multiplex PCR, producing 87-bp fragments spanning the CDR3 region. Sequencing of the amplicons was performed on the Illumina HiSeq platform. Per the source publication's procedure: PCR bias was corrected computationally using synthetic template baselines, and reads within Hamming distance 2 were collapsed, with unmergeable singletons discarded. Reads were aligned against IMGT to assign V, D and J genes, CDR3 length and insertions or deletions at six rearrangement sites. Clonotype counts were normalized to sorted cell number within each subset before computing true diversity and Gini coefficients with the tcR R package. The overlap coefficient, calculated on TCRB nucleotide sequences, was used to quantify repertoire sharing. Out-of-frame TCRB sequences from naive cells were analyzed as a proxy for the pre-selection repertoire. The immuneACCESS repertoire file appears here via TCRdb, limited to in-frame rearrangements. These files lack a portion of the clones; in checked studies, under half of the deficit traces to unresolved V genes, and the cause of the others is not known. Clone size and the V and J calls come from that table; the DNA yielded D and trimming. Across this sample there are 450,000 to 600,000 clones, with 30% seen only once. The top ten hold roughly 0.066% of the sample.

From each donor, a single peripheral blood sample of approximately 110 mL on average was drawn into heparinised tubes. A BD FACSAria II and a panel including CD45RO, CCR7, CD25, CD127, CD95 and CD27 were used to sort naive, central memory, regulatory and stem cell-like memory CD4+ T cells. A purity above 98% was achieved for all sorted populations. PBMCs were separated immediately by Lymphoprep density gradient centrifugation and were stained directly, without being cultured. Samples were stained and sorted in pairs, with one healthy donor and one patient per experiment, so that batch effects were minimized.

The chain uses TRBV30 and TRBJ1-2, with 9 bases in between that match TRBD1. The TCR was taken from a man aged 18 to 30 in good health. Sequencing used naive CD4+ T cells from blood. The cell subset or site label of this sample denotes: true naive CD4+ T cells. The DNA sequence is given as TGTGCCTGGAGGACAGGGGGGTACGGCTACACCTTC. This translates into CAWRTGGYGYTF. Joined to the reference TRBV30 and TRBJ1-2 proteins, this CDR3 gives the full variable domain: SQTIHQWPATLVQPVGSPLSLECTVEGTSNPNLYWYRQAAGRGLQLLFYSVGIGQISSEVPQNLSASRPQDRQFILSSKKLLLSDSGFYLCAWRTGGYGYTFGSGTRLTVV.